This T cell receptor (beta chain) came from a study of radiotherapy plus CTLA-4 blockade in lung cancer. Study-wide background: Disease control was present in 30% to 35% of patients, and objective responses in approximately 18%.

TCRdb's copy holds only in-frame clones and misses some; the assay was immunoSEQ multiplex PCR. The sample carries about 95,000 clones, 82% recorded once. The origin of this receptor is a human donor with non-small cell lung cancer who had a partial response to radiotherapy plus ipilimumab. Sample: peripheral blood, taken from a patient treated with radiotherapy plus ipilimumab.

In nucleotides, the CDR3 is TGTGCCAGCAGCCCTCAGGCAGGTTATGGCTACACCTTC. It is translated as CASSPQAGYGYTF. This sequence joins TRBV9 and TRBJ1-2; D is ambiguous. V lost 4 bases to trimming and J lost 5 bases, with 12 bases between them. The CDR3 has 13 amino acids. Looked up from germline, CDR1 is SGDLS and CDR2 is YYNGEE.